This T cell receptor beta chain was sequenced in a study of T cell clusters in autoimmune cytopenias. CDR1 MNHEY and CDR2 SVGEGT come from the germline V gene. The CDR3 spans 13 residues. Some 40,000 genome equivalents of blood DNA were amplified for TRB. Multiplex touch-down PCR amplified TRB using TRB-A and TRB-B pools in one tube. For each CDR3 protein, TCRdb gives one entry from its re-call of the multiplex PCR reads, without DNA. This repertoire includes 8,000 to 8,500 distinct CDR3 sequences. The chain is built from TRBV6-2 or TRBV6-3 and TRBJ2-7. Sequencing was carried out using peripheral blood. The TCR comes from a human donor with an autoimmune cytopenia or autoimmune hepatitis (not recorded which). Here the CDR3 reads CASRQNEYYEQYF.